This T cell receptor (beta chain) was obtained from a study of shared clonotypes between healthy human individuals. Genomic DNA belonging to each subset was distributed in equal measure over several immunoSEQ plates. Profiling relied on immunoSEQ multiplex PCR, and the TCRdb table lists in-frame clones only, not all of them. The sample consists of 400,000 to 600,000 clones, roughly 85% of them appearing once. Germline V CDR1 and CDR2: GTSNPN, SVGIG (reference sequence). V lost 4 bases and J lost 4; bases outside the gene matches: 6. CDR3 length: 14 residues. All of the donors resided in Nashville, Tennessee, and each was a Caucasian adult.

This receptor was taken from a woman aged 40 to 50 in good health. Some clones in this sample may be carry-over from other donors' samples. The material sequenced was PBMCs. The V gene is TRBV30, the J gene TRBJ1-4; 7 positions agree with TRBD1. The CDR3 DNA is TGTGCCTGGAACAGGGGCTCGCTTAATGAAAAACTGTTTTTT. It encodes CAWNRGSLNEKLFF.